Following are 10 T cell receptor beta chains from one sample sequenced in a study of regulatory T cells in long-lasting Graves disease. Researchers made TCR beta libraries by using iRepertoire HTBI primers and running Arm-PCR on CDR3 regions. Via MiXCR, TCRdb re-called the multiplex PCR reads, giving one row per CDR3 protein. The profile shows a few hundred thousand distinct CDR3 sequences, over 9.5% of them singletons. Documented time point: newly diagnosed GD, antithyroid drugs for less than 3 months. Generation of the TCR library employed RNA extracted from PBMCs. The sample was also reused in another study, on T cells in Graves' hyperthyroidism and ophthalmopathy.

The sample in question was peripheral blood mononuclear cells (PBMCs), obtained at new diagnosis, from a patient treated with antithyroid drugs. These receptors originate from a young woman with Graves disease.

J is TRBJ1-4 and V is TRBV29-1; tentative D call: TRBD1 (5 bases). The ends were cut back, 3 bases at V and 7 bases at J, with 9 bases in the middle. The CDR3 extends over 12 amino acids. CDR1 SQVTM and CDR2 ANQGSEA come from the germline V gene. The CDR3 DNA reads as TGCAGCGTTGATCAGGGAGGTGAAAAACTGTTTTTT. Its protein is CSVDQGGEKLFF.

This clonotype occurred a few times. The rearrangement joins TRBV20-1 to TRBJ1-1; no definite D call. The CDR3 is 11 residues long. CDR1 and CDR2 from the germline V gene are DFQATT and SNEGSKA (reference sequence). Trimming left V 4 bases short and J 1 base short, with 4 bases between. The CDR3 coding sequence is TGCAGTGCTATATGGAACACTGAAGCTTTCTTT. This encodes CSAIWNTEAFF.

The V call is TRBV14, the J call TRBJ2-1; 10 bases match TRBD2. The CDR3 is 16 amino acids. Looked up from germline, CDR1 is SGHDN and CDR2 is FVKESK. V lost 4 bases, J lost 6 bases, and 9 bases stayed unmatched. The CDR3, as DNA: TGTGCCAGCAGCCTCCGGATGGGGACTAGCGTCAATGAGCAGTTCTTC. Amino acid sequence: CASSLRMGTSVNEQFF.

As concerns this clonotype: A read error likely explains this, since a far larger clone differs by one base. V is TRBV12-3 or TRBV12-4 and J is TRBJ1-5, with 7 nucleotides matching TRBD1. The length of the CDR3 is 13 residues. V lost 6 bases to trimming and J lost 5 bases; unmatched junction nucleotides: 4. The DNA for the CDR3 is TGTGCCAGCAGGGGGACAGAGCATCAGCCCCAGCATTTT. Residues: CASRGTEHQPQHF.

This clonotype has ten or more counts. V is TRBV30 and J is TRBJ1-1; the D is unclear. Germline CDR1 is GTSNPN and CDR2 is SVGIG (reference sequence). V lost 0 bases and J 0 bases, leaving 5 bases between the germline ends. This CDR3 comprises 13 residues. CDR3 amino acids: CAWSVLLNTEAFF. DNA of the CDR3: TGTGCCTGGAGTGTTCTCCTGAACACTGAAGCTTTCTTT.

V gene TRBV11-2 combines with J gene TRBJ2-1; no clear D gene. CDR1 is SGHAT and CDR2 is FQNNGV in the germline V gene. The CDR3 loop spans 13 amino acids. V lost 2 bases and J 9 bases, leaving 11 bases between the germline ends. CDR3 sequence: CASSLFGSGEQFF. DNA of the CDR3: TGTGCCAGCAGCTTATTCGGATCAGGTGAGCAGTTCTTC.

This clonotype occurred many times. The V and J genes are TRBV18 and TRBJ2-7, with no clear D. CDR1 KGHSH and CDR2 LQKENI come from the germline V gene. The CDR3 spans 15 residues. V shed 0 bases and J shed 3 bases, with 12 bases lying between them. This chain's CDR3 is CASSPPGWRNYEQYF. Here the CDR3 DNA reads TGTGCCAGCTCACCACCAGGATGGAGAAACTACGAGCAGTACTTC. Filled out from reference TRBV18 and TRBJ2-7, the complete variable domain reads NAGVMQNPRHLVRRRGQEARLRCSPMKGHSHVYWYRQLPEEGLKFMVYLQKENIIDESGMPKERFSAEFPKEGPSILRIQQVVRGDSAAYFCASSPPGWRNYEQYFGPGTRLTVT.

About this clonotype itself: This sequence may be a read error, since a much larger clone differs from it by one base. The genes are TRBV6-1 and TRBJ2-7; 8 bases are a match to TRBD1. Germline CDR1 is MNHNS and CDR2 is SASEGT. CDR3 length equals 15 residues. The V segment lost 3 bases and the J segment 7 bases; nucleotides outside the gene matches: 11. The CDR3 nucleotides are TGTGCCAGCAGTGAGTCGGCAGGGGGCGCCGGGGAGCAGTACGTC. This sequence encodes CASSESAGGAGEQYV.

This clonotype was found many times. CDR3 nucleotide sequence: TGTGCCAGCAGTTACGTCCCGGGGTCAGGTGACAATGAGCAGTTCTTC. Its protein is CASSYVPGSGDNEQFF. The genes are TRBV6-2 or TRBV6-3 and TRBJ2-1; the D gene is possibly TRBD2 (5 bases). V lost 2 bases to trimming and J lost 5 bases, with 16 bases between them. The germline V gene encodes CDR1 MNHEY and CDR2 SVGEGT. The CDR3 runs 16 residues.

This clonotype has more than one count but fewer than ten. The V call is TRBV20-1, the J call TRBJ2-4, with D tentatively TRBD2 (5 bases). V lost 3 bases, J lost 2 bases, and 14 bases lay in between. Germline assignment: CDR1 DFQATT and CDR2 SNEGSKA (reference sequence). The CDR3 runs to 15 residues. The CDR3 region is CSARNPSGSKNIQYF. The CDR3 DNA reads TGCAGTGCTAGGAATCCCTCGGGGTCCAAAAACATTCAGTACTTC.